The next 5 T cell receptor beta chains were all read from a single sample in a study of tumour-infiltrating T cells in Burkitt lymphoma. The protocol was immunoSEQ multiplex PCR, while the TCRdb copy is restricted to in-frame clones and leaves out a portion. The table lists around 6,700 clones, roughly 15% of them singletons, with approximately 3% in the top ten. The sequenced sample consisted of tumor tissue. The receptor source for this set is a human donor with diffuse large B-cell lymphoma.

This clone has a handful of counts. This chain joins TRBV7-2 and TRBJ2-1, with D possibly being TRBD1 (5 bases). V was cut by 4 bases and J by 5 bases, with 12 bases left in between. CDR3 length: 14 residues. The V gene's germline CDR1 is SGHTA and CDR2 FQGNSA. CDR3 sequence: CASSSSTVNNEQFF. The CDR3 DNA sequence: TGTGCCAGCAGCTCCTCGACAGTAAACAATGAGCAGTTCTTC. Using reference TRBV7-2 and TRBJ2-1 for the parts outside the CDR3, the full variable domain is GAGVSQSPSNKVTEKGKDVELRCDPISGHTALYWYRQSLGQGLEFLIYFQGNSAPDKSGLPSDRFSAERTGGSVSTLTIQRTQQEDSAVYLCASSSSTVNNEQFFGPGTRLTVL.

V usage is TRBV4-1 and J usage is TRBJ2-1; 7 nucleotides agree with TRBD2. V dropped 3 bases and J dropped 1; count of bases not matched to a gene: 6. Germline CDR1 and CDR2: MGHRA and YSYEKL. The CDR3 contains 16 residues. Here the CDR3 DNA reads TGCGCCAGCAGCCACCACCTAGCGGAATCCTACAATGAGCAGTTCTTC. It codes for CASSHHLAESYNEQFF.

This clone occurred a few times. The J gene is TRBJ2-1, the V gene TRBV6-1, with 9 bases aligning to TRBD2. This CDR3 is built from 15 residues. Germline lookup yields CDR1 MNHNS and CDR2 SASEGT. Unmatched junction bases numbered 7, after V lost 4 bases and J lost 6 bases. As DNA, the CDR3 is TGTGCCAGCAGTGCCCCGGGACTAGCCAGCAATGAGCAGTTCTTC. Translating gives CASSAPGLASNEQFF.

This clone was counted a few times. The rearrangement links TRBV2 to TRBJ2-6; D could derive from TRBD1 or TRBD2 (7 bases each). Germline CDR1 SNHLY, CDR2 FYNNEI. This CDR3 comprises 15 residues. The V end lost 7 bases, the J end lost 3 bases, and 13 bases lay between the germline ends. The CDR3 is CASIRGGGGANVLTF. The CDR3, as DNA: TGTGCCAGCATCAGGGGGGGTGGTGGGGCCAACGTCCTGACTTTC. The full variable domain, in which reference TRBV2 and TRBJ2-6 provide the parts outside the CDR3, is EPEVTQTPSHQVTQMGQEVILRCVPISNHLYFYWYRQILGQKVEFLVSFYNNEISEKSEIFDDQFSVERPDGSNFTLKIRSTKLEDSAMYFCASIRGGGGANVLTFGAGSRLTVL.

V usage is TRBV4-2 and J usage is TRBJ2-2; TRBD1 agrees at 7 bases. In germline, CDR1 is LGHNA, CDR2 YNFKEQ. The CDR3 length is 15 residues. Unmatched junction bases numbered 3, after V lost 4 bases and J lost 1 base. The CDR3 spells CASSPDRVNTGELFF. The CDR3 nucleotides are TGTGCCAGCAGCCCCGACAGGGTGAACACCGGGGAGCTGTTTTTT.